One and the same sample provided the 3 T cell receptor beta chains below, sequenced in a study of regulatory T cells in long-lasting Graves disease (dated by TCRdb to the early 2020s). The sample's time point label, decoded: newly diagnosed GD, antithyroid drugs for less than 3 months. For both TCR sequencing and RNA sequencing, RNA was extracted from PBMCs in TRIzol. Libraries were prepared through multiplex PCR. Sequencing was performed on an Illumina HiSeq 4000. To build TCR beta libraries, CDR3 regions were amplified by Arm-PCR using iRepertoire HTBI primers. TCRdb reprocessed the public reads (quality trimming at Q25 with fastp, clone calling with MiXCR) and kept in-frame beta chains. Rows matching on CDR3 protein sequence are summarized as one entry with the most common DNA and genes. This sample holds approximately 490,000 distinct CDR3 sequences; around 16% were observed only once. Clones ranked in the top ten supply over 9% of the sample.

The same data also contributed to another study, on T cells in Graves' hyperthyroidism and ophthalmopathy.

Sequences were derived from peripheral blood mononuclear cells (PBMCs), sampled at new diagnosis, from a patient treated with antithyroid drugs. These receptor sequences come from a man in his forties with Graves disease. Donor details come from another sample of the same person, matched by shared clones.

This chain connects TRBV30 to TRBJ1-6; tentative D call: TRBD1 (6 bases). This CDR3 contains 16 residues. Looked up from germline, CDR1 is GTSNPN and CDR2 is SVGIG (reference sequence). Trimming cost V 6 bases and J 5 bases, with 20 bases left between them. CDR3 residues: CACKRGHRADNSPLHF. The DNA of the CDR3 is TGTGCCTGTAAAAGAGGGCACAGGGCGGATAATTCACCCCTCCACTTT.

This clonotype came up once. The J gene is TRBJ2-1, the V gene TRBV14, with D maybe TRBD2 (6 bases). V was clipped by 0 bases and J by 4 bases, with 16 bases between them. The CDR3 consists of 17 residues. Germline values: CDR1 SGHDN, CDR2 FVKESK. This chain's CDR3 is CASSQDVGVGTYNEQFF. CDR3 sequence (DNA): TGTGCCAGCAGCCAAGATGTCGGGGTGGGGACTTACAATGAGCAGTTCTTC.

The genes are TRBV2 and TRBJ2-7, with D tentatively TRBD1 or TRBD2 (7 bases each). With 8 bases removed from V and 0 bases from J, the gap between germline ends came to 11 bases. Germline CDR1 reads SNHLY; CDR2 reads FYNNEI. The CDR3 totals 13 residues. Here the CDR3 reads CASQGGSSYEQYF. The CDR3 DNA follows: TGTGCCAGCCAGGGGGGGAGCTCCTACGAGCAGTACTTC.